This T cell receptor (beta chain) is from a study of shared clonotypes between healthy human individuals. The study's findings and limits: Represented diversity, genetic and exposure-history alike, was limited by few donors.

Comment on this clone: The antigen remains unidentified.

The data were produced by immunoSEQ multiplex PCR, yet TCRdb's version contains in-frame clones alone and is incomplete. The table has more than 450,000 clones, 75% to 85% seen once. CDR3 size: 18 residues. Germline trimming cut 0 bases from V and 5 bases from J; bases unmatched to any gene: 12. Per the germline V gene, CDR1 is SGHRS and CDR2 is YFSETQ. The clonotype originates from a woman in her thirties or forties in good health. Some clones in this sample may be carry-over from other donors' samples. V gene TRBV5-1 combines with J gene TRBJ2-2; 8 nucleotides line up with TRBD2. The source material was PBMCs. The CDR3 region is CASSLEGGRPILTGELFF. In nucleotides, the CDR3 is TGCGCCAGCAGCTTGGAGGGCGGGAGGCCAATACTAACCGGGGAGCTGTTTTTT.